The 2 T cell receptor beta chains presented below share a single source sample, sequenced in a study of T cell repertoires in cytomegalovirus infection. TCRdb ran MiXCR on the reads and lists one entry per CDR3 protein. Of 740,000 or so distinct CDR3 sequences in the sample, roughly a third were seen once. What was sequenced was PBMCs. The receptors come from a human donor in good health (CMV status not recorded). Some clones in this sample may be carry-over from other donors' samples.

This clonotype came up a few times. The chain joins TRBV28 to TRBJ2-5, with a tentative D call TRBD1 (5 bases). Germline V lookup: CDR1 MDHEN, CDR2 SYDVKM. The CDR3 has 15 amino acids. V dropped 5 bases and J dropped 4 bases, with 17 bases sitting between them. CDR3 in amino acids: CASSTPAGLGETQYF. The DNA of the CDR3 is TGTGCCAGCAGTACCCCCGCAGGGTTGGGAGAGACCCAGTACTTC.

This clonotype was observed a handful of times. The chain links TRBV7-9 to TRBJ2-1; weak D call: TRBD2 (7 bases). V lost 4 bases to trimming and J lost 0 bases, with 19 bases between them. Germline-derived CDR1 and CDR2 are SEHNR and FQNEAQ (reference sequence). CDR3 length: 18 residues. CDR3 protein: CASSSGVRGLPSYNEQFF. In DNA form, the CDR3 reads TGTGCCAGCAGCTCAGGGGTGCGGGGGCTCCCCTCCTACAATGAGCAGTTCTTC.